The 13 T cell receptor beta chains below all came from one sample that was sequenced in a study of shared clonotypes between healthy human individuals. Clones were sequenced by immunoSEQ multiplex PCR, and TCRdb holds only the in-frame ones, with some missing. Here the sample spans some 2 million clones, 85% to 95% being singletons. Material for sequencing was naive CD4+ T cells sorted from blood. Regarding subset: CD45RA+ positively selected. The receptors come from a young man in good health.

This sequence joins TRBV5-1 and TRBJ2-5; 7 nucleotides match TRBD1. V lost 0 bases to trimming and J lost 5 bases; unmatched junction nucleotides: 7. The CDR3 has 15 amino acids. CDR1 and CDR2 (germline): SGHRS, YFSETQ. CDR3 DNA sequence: TGCGCCAGCAGCTTGGCCGGGACAGACGGGGAGACCCAGTACTTC. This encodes CASSLAGTDGETQYF.

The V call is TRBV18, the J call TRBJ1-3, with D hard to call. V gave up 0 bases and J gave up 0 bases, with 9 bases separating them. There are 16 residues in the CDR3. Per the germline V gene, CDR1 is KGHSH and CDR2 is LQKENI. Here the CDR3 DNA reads TGTGCCAGCTCACCACCGGTGAAGAGCTCTGGAAACACCATATATTTT. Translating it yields CASSPPVKSSGNTIYF.

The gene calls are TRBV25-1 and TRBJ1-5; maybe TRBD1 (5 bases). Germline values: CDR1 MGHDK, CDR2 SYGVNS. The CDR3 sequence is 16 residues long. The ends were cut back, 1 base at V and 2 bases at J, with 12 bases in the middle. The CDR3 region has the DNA TGTGCCAGCAGTGAATGGAAAGGGGAGGGCAATCAGCCCCAGCATTTT. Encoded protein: CASSEWKGEGNQPQHF.

The CDR3 DNA reads TGTGCCAGCATGGGCAGGGACTATGGCTACACCTTC. This sequence encodes CASMGRDYGYTF. The chain employs TRBV6-1 and TRBJ1-2; possibly TRBD1 for D (5 bases). Germline lookup yields CDR1 MNHNS and CDR2 SASEGT. The CDR3 is 12 amino acids. V was shortened by 7 bases and J by 3 bases, with 9 bases between the two germline ends.

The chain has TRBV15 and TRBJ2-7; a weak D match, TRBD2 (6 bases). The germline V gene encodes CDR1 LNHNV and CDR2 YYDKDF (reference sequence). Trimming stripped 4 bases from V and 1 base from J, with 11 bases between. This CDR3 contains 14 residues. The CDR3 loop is CATSNWGVSYEQYF. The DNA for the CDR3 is TGTGCCACCAGCAACTGGGGGGTTTCCTACGAGCAGTACTTC.

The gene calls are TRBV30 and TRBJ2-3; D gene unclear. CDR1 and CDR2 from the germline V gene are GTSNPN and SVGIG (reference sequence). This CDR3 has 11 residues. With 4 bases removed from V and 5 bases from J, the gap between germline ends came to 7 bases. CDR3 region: CAWTDVDTQYF. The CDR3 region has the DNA TGTGCCTGGACAGACGTAGATACGCAGTATTTT.

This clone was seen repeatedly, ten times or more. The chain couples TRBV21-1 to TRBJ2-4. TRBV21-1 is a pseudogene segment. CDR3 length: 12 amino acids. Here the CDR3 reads CASSKVKNIQYF. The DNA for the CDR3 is TGTGCCAGCAGCAAAGTAAAGAACATTCAGTACTTC.

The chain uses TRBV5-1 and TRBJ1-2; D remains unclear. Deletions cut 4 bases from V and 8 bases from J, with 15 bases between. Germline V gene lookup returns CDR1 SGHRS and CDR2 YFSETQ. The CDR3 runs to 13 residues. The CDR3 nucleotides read TGCGCCAGCAGCATAGACACCACGGAGGGCTACACCTTC. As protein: CASSIDTTEGYTF.

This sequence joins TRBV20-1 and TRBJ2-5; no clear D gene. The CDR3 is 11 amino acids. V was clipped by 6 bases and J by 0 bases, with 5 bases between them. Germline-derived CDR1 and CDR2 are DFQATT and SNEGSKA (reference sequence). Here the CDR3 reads CSAEDQETQYF. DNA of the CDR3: TGCAGTGCCGAGGACCAAGAGACCCAGTACTTC.

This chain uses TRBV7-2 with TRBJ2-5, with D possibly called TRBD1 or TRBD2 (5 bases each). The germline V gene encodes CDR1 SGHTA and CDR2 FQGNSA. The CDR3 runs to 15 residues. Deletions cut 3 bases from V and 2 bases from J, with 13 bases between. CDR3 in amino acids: CASSLESGPQETQYF. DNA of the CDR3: TGTGCCAGCAGCTTGGAATCGGGGCCGCAAGAGACCCAGTACTTC.

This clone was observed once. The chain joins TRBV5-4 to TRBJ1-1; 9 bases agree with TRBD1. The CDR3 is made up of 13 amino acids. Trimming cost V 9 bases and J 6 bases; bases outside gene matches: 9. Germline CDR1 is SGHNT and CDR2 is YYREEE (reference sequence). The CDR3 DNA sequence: TGTGCCACCTGCCGGGACAGGGTCCCTGAAGCTTTCTTT. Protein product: CATCRDRVPEAFF.

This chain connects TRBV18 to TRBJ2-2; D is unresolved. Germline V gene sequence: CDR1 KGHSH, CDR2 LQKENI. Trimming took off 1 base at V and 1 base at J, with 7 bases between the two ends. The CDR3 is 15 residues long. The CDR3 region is CASSPLRQNTGELFF. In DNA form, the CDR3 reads TGTGCCAGCTCACCACTTAGGCAGAACACCGGGGAGCTGTTTTTT.

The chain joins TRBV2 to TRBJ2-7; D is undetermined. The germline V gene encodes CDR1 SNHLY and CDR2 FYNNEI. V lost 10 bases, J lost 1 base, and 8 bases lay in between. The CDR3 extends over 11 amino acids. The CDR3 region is CATSPSYEQYF. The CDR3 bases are TGTGCCACTTCCCCTTCCTACGAGCAGTACTTC.